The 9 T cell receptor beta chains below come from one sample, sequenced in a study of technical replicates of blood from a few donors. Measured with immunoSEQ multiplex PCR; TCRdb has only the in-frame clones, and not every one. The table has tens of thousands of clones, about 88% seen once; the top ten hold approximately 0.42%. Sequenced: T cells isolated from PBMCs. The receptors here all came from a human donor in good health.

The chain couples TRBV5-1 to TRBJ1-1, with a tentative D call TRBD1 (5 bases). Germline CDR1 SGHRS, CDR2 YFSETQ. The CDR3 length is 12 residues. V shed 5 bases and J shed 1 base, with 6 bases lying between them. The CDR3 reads CASRTGNTEAFF. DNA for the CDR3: TGCGCCAGCAGAACAGGGAACACTGAAGCTTTCTTT.

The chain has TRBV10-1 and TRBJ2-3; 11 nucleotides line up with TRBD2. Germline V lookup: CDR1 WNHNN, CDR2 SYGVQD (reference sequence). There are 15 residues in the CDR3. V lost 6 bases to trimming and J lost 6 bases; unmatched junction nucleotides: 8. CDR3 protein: CASSVTSGIMDTQYF. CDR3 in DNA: TGCGCCAGCAGCGTGACTAGCGGGATTATGGATACGCAGTATTTT.

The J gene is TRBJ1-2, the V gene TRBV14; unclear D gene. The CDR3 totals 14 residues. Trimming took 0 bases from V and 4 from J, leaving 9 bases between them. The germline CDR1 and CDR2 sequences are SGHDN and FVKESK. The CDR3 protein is CASSQDRTVYGYTF. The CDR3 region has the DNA TGTGCCAGCAGCCAAGATAGAACAGTCTATGGCTACACCTTC.

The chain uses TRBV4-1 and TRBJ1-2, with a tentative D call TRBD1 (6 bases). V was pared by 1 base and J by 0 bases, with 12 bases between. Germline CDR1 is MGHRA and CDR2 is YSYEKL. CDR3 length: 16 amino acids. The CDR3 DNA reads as TGCGCCAGCAGCCAAGCAAACAGGGCAGCTAACTATGGCTACACCTTC. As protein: CASSQANRAANYGYTF.

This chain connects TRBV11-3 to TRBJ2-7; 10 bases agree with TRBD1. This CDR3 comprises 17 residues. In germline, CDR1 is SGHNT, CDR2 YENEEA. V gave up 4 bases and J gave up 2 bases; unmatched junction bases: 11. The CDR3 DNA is TGTGCCAGCAGCTCGCACAGGGGACAGGGGCGAACCTACGAGCAGTACTTC. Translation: CASSSHRGQGRTYEQYF.

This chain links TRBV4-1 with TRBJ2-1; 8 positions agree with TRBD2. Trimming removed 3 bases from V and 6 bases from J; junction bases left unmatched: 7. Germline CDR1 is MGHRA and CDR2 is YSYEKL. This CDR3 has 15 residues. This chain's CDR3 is CASSQRSGSPNEQFF. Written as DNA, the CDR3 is TGCGCCAGCAGCCAGAGGAGCGGGAGCCCCAATGAGCAGTTCTTC.

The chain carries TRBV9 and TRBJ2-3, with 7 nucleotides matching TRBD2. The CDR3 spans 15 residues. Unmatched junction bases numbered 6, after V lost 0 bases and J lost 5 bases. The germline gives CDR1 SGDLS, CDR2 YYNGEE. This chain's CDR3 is CASSVDGRPGDTQYF. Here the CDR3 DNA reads TGTGCCAGCAGCGTAGACGGGAGGCCCGGAGATACGCAGTATTTT.

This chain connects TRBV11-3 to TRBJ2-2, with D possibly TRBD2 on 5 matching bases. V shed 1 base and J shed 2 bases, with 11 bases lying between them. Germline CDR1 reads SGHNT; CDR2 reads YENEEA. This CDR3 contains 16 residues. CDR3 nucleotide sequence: TGTGCCAGCAGCTTAGGACCAACTAGAAACACCGGGGAGCTGTTTTTT. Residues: CASSLGPTRNTGELFF.

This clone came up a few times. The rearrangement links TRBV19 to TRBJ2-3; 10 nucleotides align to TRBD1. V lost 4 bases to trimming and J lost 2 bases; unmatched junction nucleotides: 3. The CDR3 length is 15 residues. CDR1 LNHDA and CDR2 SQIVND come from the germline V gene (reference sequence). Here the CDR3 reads CASSRGQGYTDTQYF. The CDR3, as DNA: TGTGCCAGTAGTAGGGGACAGGGGTACACAGATACGCAGTATTTT.